The 20 T cell receptor beta chains reported below all come from one sample, sequenced in a study of T cells in Graves' hyperthyroidism and ophthalmopathy. Amplified TCR beta CDR3 regions derived from RNA transcripts. With the HTBI primer set, the TCR CDR3 went through a first round of RT-PCR. TCRdb re-analysed the multiplex PCR reads in MiXCR, keeping a single row per CDR3 protein. The data show 600,000 or so distinct CDR3 sequences, about 14% seen once. The specimen sequenced was blood. Source of these receptors: a woman aged 18 to 35 with Graves' ophthalmopathy.

This clonotype has only a few counts. V is TRBV12-5 and J is TRBJ2-1, with D uncertain. The germline V gene has CDR1 LGHNT and CDR2 FRNRAP. The length of the CDR3 is 12 residues. V was shortened by 3 bases and J by 9 bases, with 9 bases between the two germline ends. This CDR3 is CASGFPKIEQFF. The CDR3 coding sequence is TGTGCTAGTGGTTTCCCCAAAATTGAGCAGTTCTTC. Combining the CDR3 with reference TRBV12-5 and TRBJ2-1 gives the whole variable domain DARVTQTPRHKVTEMGQEVTMRCQPILGHNTVFWYRQTMMQGLELLAYFRNRAPLDDSGMPKDRFSAEMPDATLATLKIQPSEPRDSAVYFCASGFPKIEQFFGPGTRLTVL.

The chain uses TRBV13 and TRBJ2-5, with D possibly being TRBD1 (5 bases). Looked up from germline, CDR1 is PRHDT and CDR2 is FYEKMQ (reference sequence). The CDR3 loop spans 17 amino acids. V was clipped by 3 bases and J by 1 base, with 18 bases between them. This CDR3 is CASSLARLGLTQETQYF. CDR3 nucleotides: TGTGCCAGCAGCTTGGCGCGTCTGGGGCTAACCCAAGAGACCCAGTACTTC.

The CDR3 loop is CASSSRRGGQPQHF. DNA of the CDR3: TGTGCCAGCAGCTCCAGGCGAGGGGGTCAGCCCCAGCATTTT. The genes are TRBV6-1 and TRBJ1-5, with D perhaps matching TRBD1 (6 bases). Germline CDR1 MNHNS, CDR2 SASEGT. This CDR3 has 14 amino acids. V lost 6 bases and J 6 bases, leaving 15 bases between the germline ends.

This clonotype was recorded many times. The V gene is TRBV12-3 or TRBV12-4, the J gene TRBJ2-7; D is perhaps TRBD1 or TRBD2 (5 bases each). Deletions cut 2 bases from V and 4 bases from J, with 18 bases between. The CDR3 runs to 16 residues. CDR3 loop: CASSLFGTRKGYEQYF. The CDR3, as DNA: TGTGCCAGCAGTTTATTTGGGACCCGGAAGGGGTACGAGCAGTACTTC.

Remarks on this clonotype: At one boundary the junction diverges from the germline segment, which might be a read error. The chain couples TRBV24-1 to TRBJ2-3; 7 bases map to TRBD1. Germline CDR1 KGHDR, CDR2 SFDVKD. This CDR3 has 19 amino acids. The CDR3 region is CATSDQQGRLFSSTGTQYF. CDR3 nucleotides: TGTGCCACCAGTGATCAACAGGGGAGACTATTTTCTAGCACAGGTACGCAGTATTTT.

Worth noting for this clonotype: One end of the junction fails to match germline, which may point to a read error. The chain combines TRBV28 with TRBJ2-1; D call uncertain. Germline CDR1 MDHEN, CDR2 SYDVKM. The CDR3 is made up of 12 amino acids. DNA of the CDR3: TGTGCCAATTTGACTGCTTACAATGTGCAGTTCTTC. Protein product: CANLTAYNVQFF.

The table lists this clonotype with a few counts. The chain employs TRBV4-1 and TRBJ1-2; unclear D gene. This CDR3 comprises 17 residues. V was pared by 0 bases and J by 4 bases, with 18 bases between. The germline V gene encodes CDR1 MGHRA and CDR2 YSYEKL. The CDR3 region is CASSQEKSSGLFYGYTF. As DNA, the CDR3 is TGCGCCAGCAGCCAAGAAAAGTCATCGGGCCTCTTCTATGGCTACACCTTC.

This clonotype was detected many times. The rearrangement joins TRBV5-1 to TRBJ2-7; possibly TRBD1 for D (6 bases). Germline values: CDR1 SGHRS, CDR2 YFSETQ. This CDR3 region has 15 residues. Trimming removed 0 bases from V and 5 bases from J, with 15 bases in between. DNA of the CDR3: TGCGCCAGCAGCTTGGCCGACCAGGGGATGGACGAGCAGTACTTC. This sequence encodes CASSLADQGMDEQYF. Drawing the rest from reference TRBV5-1 and TRBJ2-7, the complete variable domain is KAGVTQTPRYLIKTRGQQVTLSCSPISGHRSVSWYQQTPGQGLQFLFEYFSETQRNKGNFPGRFSGRQFSNSRSEMNVSTLELGDSALYLCASSLADQGMDEQYFGPGTRLTVT.

This clonotype was counted ten times or more. Mismatch with germline at one junction end may stem from a read error. The rearrangement uses TRBV24-1 and TRBJ1-5, with D possibly matching TRBD1 (5 bases). The CDR3 sequence is 15 residues long. Per germline, CDR1 KGHDR and CDR2 SFDVKD. The CDR3 coding sequence is TGTGCCACCAGCGATTCCAGGGTTCCCAATCAGCCCCAGCATTTT. It yields the protein CATSDSRVPNQPQHF.

This clonotype was observed a few times. J is TRBJ2-7 and V is TRBV5-4, with 9 bases identical to TRBD1. This CDR3 is built from 17 residues. J was trimmed by 2 bases and V by 0 bases; bases with no gene match: 9. Germline assignment: CDR1 SGHNT and CDR2 YYREEE (reference sequence). CDR3 sequence (DNA): TGTGCCAGCAGCTTGGGGTCTGGGACAGGGAGGGCCTACGAGCAGTACTTC. It translates to CASSLGSGTGRAYEQYF.

This clonotype was seen repeatedly, ten times or more. The V and J genes are TRBV30 and TRBJ2-3; D remains unclear. The CDR3 is 12 residues long. CDR1 and CDR2 (germline): GTSNPN, SVGIG (reference sequence). In nucleotides, the CDR3 is TGTGCAGCCGCTAGGATCACAGATACGCAGTATTTT. Protein product: CAAARITDTQYF. The complete variable domain, with remaining parts taken from reference TRBV30 and TRBJ2-3, reads SQTIHQWPATLVQPVGSPLSLECTVEGTSNPNLYWYRQAAGRGLQLLFYSVGIGQISSEVPQNLSASRPQDRQFILSSKKLLLSDSGFYLCAAARITDTQYFGPGTRLTVL.

The table lists this clonotype with a count of one. CDR3 protein: CSARQRGLSNQPQHF. CDR3 DNA sequence: TGCAGTGCAAGACAGAGGGGACTTAGCAATCAGCCCCAGCATTTT. The rearrangement uses TRBV20-1 and TRBJ1-5; D is perhaps TRBD1 (5 bases). Germline lookup yields CDR1 DFQATT and CDR2 SNEGSKA (reference sequence). This CDR3 has 15 residues. The V gene lost 6 bases and the J gene lost 0 bases, with 15 bases spanning the gap.

A remark on this clonotype: This may be a read error, as it is one base from a much larger clone. The chain is built from TRBV28 and TRBJ2-7, with D unclear. The CDR3 totals 15 residues. Germline V gives CDR1 MDHEN, CDR2 SYDVKM. CDR3 DNA sequence: TGTGCCAGCAATTTATCCCCGTTTCGTTCCTACGAGCAGTACTTC. Translating gives CASNLSPFRSYEQYF.

The table lists this clonotype with many counts. A much larger clone differs by one base, so this may be a read error. The V gene is TRBV24-1, the J gene TRBJ2-7; 11 positions match TRBD1. The CDR3 length is 14 residues. V gave up 7 bases and J gave up 2 bases; unmatched junction bases: 3. The germline V gene encodes CDR1 KGHDR and CDR2 SFDVKD. The CDR3 loop is CATSPGQGAYEQYF. The CDR3 DNA follows: TGTGCCACCAGCCCGGGACAGGGGGCCTACGAGCAGTACTTC.

This clonotype has ten or more counts. This chain links TRBV5-1 with TRBJ2-7; no firm D call. Trimming left V 4 bases short and J 3 bases short, with 14 bases between. The V gene's germline CDR1 is SGHRS and CDR2 YFSETQ. The CDR3 contains 14 residues. The CDR3 DNA sequence: TGCGCCAGCAGCCCCGTGGCAGGCAACTACGAGCAGTACTTC. This codes for CASSPVAGNYEQYF.

The CDR3 DNA sequence: TGTGCCAGCAGTTTCGGGACTAGCGGGAGGGCAGGCGAGCAGTACTTC. Translation gives CASSFGTSGRAGEQYF. V usage is TRBV27 and J usage is TRBJ2-7; 16 bases are a match to TRBD2. The trim removed 3 bases at V and 6 bases at J, leaving 5 bases unmatched. Germline CDR1 is MNHEY and CDR2 is SMNVEV (reference sequence). The CDR3 consists of 16 residues.

The CDR3 DNA reads TGTGCCAGCAGCCTACAGGGGGGGCACAAAATGAACACTGAAGCTTTCTTT. Its protein product is CASSLQGGHKMNTEAFF. V usage is TRBV7-2 and J usage is TRBJ1-1, with 8 bases that match TRBD1. Germline CDR1 SGHTA, CDR2 FQGNSA. V was clipped by 5 bases and J by 0 bases; unmatched bases: 11. This CDR3 is 17 amino acids long.

This clonotype was counted only a few times. V is TRBV20-1 and J is TRBJ2-7; D is possibly TRBD1 (6 bases). Per the germline V gene, CDR1 is DFQATT and CDR2 is SNEGSKA (reference sequence). V was pared by 0 bases and J by 2 bases, with 29 bases between. The CDR3 extends over 20 amino acids. The CDR3 DNA reads as TGCAGTGCTAGAGATGCCGGACTGGGGACATCCAGACAGAGAACCTACGAGCAGTACTTC. Amino acid sequence: CSARDAGLGTSRQRTYEQYF.

This clonotype was counted ten times or more. The chain links TRBV6-2 or TRBV6-3 to TRBJ2-1, with D possibly TRBD2 on 6 matching bases. The CDR3 has 15 amino acids. Trimming stripped 5 bases from V and 6 bases from J, with 17 bases between. Germline assignment: CDR1 MNHEY and CDR2 SVGEGT. The DNA for the CDR3 is TGTGCCAGCAGTCCTGACTGGCTGGGGGGCAATGAGCAGTTCTTC. This gives the protein CASSPDWLGGNEQFF.

This clonotype appeared many times. The chain has TRBV7-2 and TRBJ2-7; 9 bases fit TRBD1. Germline CDR1 is SGHTA and CDR2 is FQGNSA. Trimming at V came to 7 bases and at J to 8 bases, leaving 12 bases not matched to a gene. The CDR3 is 14 amino acids. The CDR3 reads CASISDRGSFQQYF. For the CDR3, the DNA is TGTGCCAGCATTTCCGACAGGGGGTCGTTTCAGCAGTACTTC.